The clone carrying this TCR beta chain was seen only a few times. The CDR3 spans 13 residues. Trimming stripped 6 bases from V and 7 bases from J, with 12 bases between. The data stem from a study of T-cell reconstitution after alpha-beta-depleted transplantation in children. TCRbeta library preparation incorporated unique molecular identifiers. TCRdb re-called the PCR reads with MiXCR, one entry per CDR3 protein. The sample includes approximately 200,000 distinct CDR3 sequences, less than 15% of them seen just once. The sample consisted of PBMCs from the stem cell graft donor, taken from the stem cell graft. V gene TRBV12-3 or TRBV12-4 combines with J gene TRBJ2-2; perhaps TRBD2 as D (6 bases). The TCR was taken from a human donor who donated a stem cell graft to a child with acute lymphoblastic leukemia. CDR3 nucleotide sequence: TGTGCCAGCAGCCCTAGCGTTATCGGGGAGCTGTTTTTT. This encodes CASSPSVIGELFF.